This T cell receptor beta chain was found in a study of Tregs in tolerant kidney transplant recipients. Trimming shortened V by 2 bases and J by 4 bases, and 6 bases separated the two germline ends. Per germline, CDR1 MDHEN and CDR2 SYDVKM. The CDR3 runs to 14 residues. Here immunoSEQ multiplex PCR was the method, and the copy in TCRdb shows in-frame clones only, minus some. The repertoire holds approximately 66,000 clones, with approximately 85% as singletons. The TCR sequence derives from a human donor who received a combined kidney and bone marrow transplant. Sequences were derived from Tregs from blood, sampled before the transplant. The chain joins TRBV28 to TRBJ1-6; no definite D call. The CDR3 loop reads CASSLTTYNSPLHF. The CDR3 region has the DNA TGTGCCAGCAGTTTAACCACATATAATTCACCCCTCCACTTT.